A selection of T cell receptor beta chains follows, all from one sample in a study of shared clonotypes between healthy human individuals. The repertoire was sequenced with immunoSEQ multiplex PCR; TCRdb's copy has only in-frame clones and lacks some. The table includes 550,000 to 750,000 clones, 95% detected once. The sample consisted of naive CD8+ T cells sorted from blood. These TCRs come from a woman aged 25 to 39 in good health. CDR3s include the opening cysteine and the closing phenylalanine or tryptophan. Fields, in order: D gene, V gene, clone size, J gene, CDR3 protein, CDR3 DNA. A D gene is named only where the DNA matches it firmly. Rows may omit the clone size; those that give it use once, few, many or a size class.

D: -; V: TRBV27; size: -; J: TRBJ2-7; CDR3: CASRTQGTYEQYF; DNA: TGTGCCAGCAGAACCCAGGGAACCTACGAGCAGTACTTC
D: -; V: TRBV5-1; size: -; J: TRBJ1-4; CDR3: CASSEQQPSREKLFF; DNA: TGCGCCAGCAGCGAACAACAGCCCTCGCGGGAAAAACTGTTTTTT
D: TRBD2; V: TRBV19; size: once; J: TRBJ2-7; CDR3: CASSWVASGTYEQYF; DNA: TGTGCCAGTAGTTGGGTCGCTAGCGGGACCTACGAGCAGTACTTC
D: -; V: TRBV28; size: -; J: TRBJ2-7; CDR3: CASSLGRFGYEQYF; DNA: TGTGCCAGCAGTTTAGGACGATTCGGATACGAGCAGTACTTC
D: -; V: TRBV18; size: -; J: TRBJ2-7; CDR3: CASSQLRQEISYEQYF; DNA: TGTGCCAGCTCACAACTAAGACAGGAAATCTCCTACGAGCAGTACTTC
D: TRBD2; V: TRBV2; size: once; J: TRBJ2-7; CDR3: CASTLGAGVYEQYF; DNA: TGTGCCAGCACCTTGGGAGCGGGAGTGTACGAGCAGTACTTC
D: TRBD2; V: TRBV19; size: -; J: TRBJ2-7; CDR3: CASSIFAGGTYEQYF; DNA: TGTGCCAGTAGTATATTTGCGGGAGGCACCTACGAGCAGTACTTC
D: -; V: TRBV28; size: -; J: TRBJ2-1; CDR3: CASSTPGDNEQFF; DNA: TGTGCCAGCTCGACCCCCGGGGACAATGAGCAGTTCTTC
D: -; V: TRBV7-6; size: -; J: TRBJ2-7; CDR3: CASSLGGSGYEQYF; DNA: TGTGCCAGCAGCTTAGGGGGGTCGGGCTACGAGCAGTACTTC
D: -; V: TRBV2; size: -; J: TRBJ2-1; CDR3: CASEVGSLPEQFF; DNA: TGTGCCAGCGAGGTTGGTTCCTTACCCGAGCAGTTCTTC
D: -; V: TRBV25-1; size: -; J: TRBJ1-2; CDR3: CASSPRGGPPTPYGYTF; DNA: TGTGCCAGCAGTCCTCGGGGTGGCCCGCCTACCCCGTATGGCTACACCTTC
D: TRBD2; V: TRBV11-2; size: -; J: TRBJ2-2; CDR3: CASSLKGTVAGGPSGELFF; DNA: TGTGCCAGCAGCTTAAAGGGGACCGTAGCGGGAGGGCCTTCCGGGGAGCTGTTTTTT
D: -; V: TRBV5-6; size: -; J: TRBJ1-2; CDR3: CASSLTGNVYGYTF; DNA: TGTGCCAGCAGCTTGACTGGCAACGTCTATGGCTACACCTTC
D: -; V: TRBV19; size: -; J: TRBJ1-1; CDR3: CASSIWVRTNTEAFF; DNA: TGTGCCAGTAGTATTTGGGTGCGGACGAACACTGAAGCTTTCTTT
D: -; V: TRBV7-9; size: -; J: TRBJ1-2; CDR3: CASSLAVFYGYTF; DNA: TGTGCCAGCAGCTTAGCGGTGTTCTATGGCTACACCTTC
D: -; V: TRBV5-6; size: -; J: TRBJ2-1; CDR3: CASSLQREQFF; DNA: TGTGCCAGCAGCCTACAGCGGGAGCAGTTCTTC
D: -; V: TRBV6-1; size: -; J: TRBJ2-7; CDR3: CASSEDWENSYEQYF; DNA: TGTGCCAGCAGTGAAGATTGGGAGAACTCCTACGAGCAGTACTTC
D: TRBD1; V: TRBV27; size: -; J: TRBJ1-5; CDR3: CASSPSSGTENQPQHF; DNA: TGTGCCAGCAGTCCTAGTTCCGGGACAGAGAATCAGCCCCAGCATTTT
D: -; V: TRBV2; size: -; J: TRBJ2-2; CDR3: CASSQTPGTRWTGELFF; DNA: TGTGCCAGCAGTCAAACCCCTGGAACACGGTGGACCGGGGAGCTGTTTTTT
D: -; V: TRBV13; size: once; J: TRBJ1-5; CDR3: CASSSGVGNQPQHF; DNA: TGTGCCAGCAGCTCAGGGGTCGGCAATCAGCCCCAGCATTTT
D: TRBD1; V: TRBV4-1; size: -; J: TRBJ1-1; CDR3: CASSLQQGKTEAFF; DNA: TGCGCCAGCAGCCTTCAACAGGGGAAAACTGAAGCTTTCTTT
D: TRBD2; V: TRBV9; size: -; J: TRBJ2-2; CDR3: CASSETSGTVDTGELFF; DNA: TGTGCCAGCAGCGAAACTAGCGGGACGGTGGACACCGGGGAGCTGTTTTTT
D: -; V: TRBV7-8; size: -; J: TRBJ2-7; CDR3: CASSLAKASYEQYF; DNA: TGTGCCAGCAGCTTAGCGAAGGCCTCCTACGAGCAGTACTTC
D: -; V: TRBV27; size: -; J: TRBJ2-3; CDR3: CASSSQDYTDTQYF; DNA: TGTGCCAGCAGCTCGCAGGACTACACAGATACGCAGTATTTT
D: TRBD2; V: TRBV10-3; size: -; J: TRBJ2-7; CDR3: CAITGGGNYEQYF; DNA: TGTGCCATCACAGGCGGGGGAAACTACGAGCAGTACTTC
D: -; V: TRBV5-6; size: -; J: TRBJ2-5; CDR3: CASRSQETQYF; DNA: TGTGCCAGCAGATCCCAAGAGACCCAGTACTTC
D: TRBD1; V: TRBV15; size: -; J: TRBJ1-4; CDR3: CATSRDRGSEKLFF; DNA: TGTGCCACCAGCAGAGACAGGGGGAGCGAAAAACTGTTTTTT
D: -; V: TRBV10-2; size: -; J: TRBJ2-3; CDR3: CASSESGNTDTQYF; DNA: TGCGCCAGCAGTGAGTCGGGCAACACAGATACGCAGTATTTT
D: -; V: TRBV29-1; size: -; J: TRBJ2-5; CDR3: CSGNLEMKTQYF; DNA: TGCAGCGGAAACTTGGAAATGAAGACCCAGTACTTC
D: TRBD1; V: TRBV6-5; size: -; J: TRBJ1-2; CDR3: CASSSSTGAEGYTF; DNA: TGTGCCAGCAGTTCCTCGACAGGGGCGGAAGGCTACACCTTC
D: -; V: TRBV11-2; size: once; J: TRBJ2-7; CDR3: CASSLEGRLTYEQYF; DNA: TGTGCCAGCAGCTTAGAAGGGAGACTTACCTACGAGCAGTACTTC
D: TRBD1; V: TRBV4-1; size: -; J: TRBJ1-2; CDR3: CASSRRRPGQDADGYTF; DNA: TGCGCCAGCAGCCGAAGAAGACCGGGACAGGACGCCGATGGCTACACCTTC